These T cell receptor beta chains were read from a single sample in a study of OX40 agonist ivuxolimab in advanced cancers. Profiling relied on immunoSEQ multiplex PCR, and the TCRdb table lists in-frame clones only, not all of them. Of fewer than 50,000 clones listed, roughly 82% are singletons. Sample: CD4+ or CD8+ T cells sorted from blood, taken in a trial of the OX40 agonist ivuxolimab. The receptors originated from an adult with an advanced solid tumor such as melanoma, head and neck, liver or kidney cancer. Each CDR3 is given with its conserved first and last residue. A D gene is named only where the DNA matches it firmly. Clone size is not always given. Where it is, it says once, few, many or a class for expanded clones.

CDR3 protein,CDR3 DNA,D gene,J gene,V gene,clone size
CASRLALGFNSPLHF,TGTGCAAGTCGCTTAGCGCTAGGTTTTAATTCACCCCTCCACTTT,-,TRBJ1-6,TRBV12-2,-
CASSLGAVGGANVLTF,TGCGCCAGCAGCTTGGGGGCAGTCGGTGGGGCCAACGTCCTGACTTTC,-,TRBJ2-6,TRBV5-1,-
CASFLSGYGYTF,TGTGCCAGCTTCCTTTCCGGCTATGGCTACACCTTC,-,TRBJ1-2,TRBV18,few
CAIRVSGTYEQYF,TGTGCCATCAGGGTTAGCGGGACCTACGAGCAGTACTTC,TRBD2,TRBJ2-7,TRBV10-3,-
CASSLRDTKYGELFF,TGTGCCAGCAGCTTAAGGGACACCAAGTACGGGGAGCTGTTTTTT,-,TRBJ2-2,TRBV11-2,-
CASSYSTGVAFF,TGTGCCAGCAGTTACTCTACAGGGGTAGCTTTCTTT,TRBD1,TRBJ1-1,TRBV6-5,-
CASSYGTLASYEQYF,TGTGCCAGCAGTTACGGGACACTGGCTTCCTACGAGCAGTACTTC,-,TRBJ2-7,TRBV6-6,-
CAWSALTAGNQPQHF,TGTGCCTGGAGCGCCCTAACTGCGGGCAATCAGCCCCAGCATTTT,-,TRBJ1-5,TRBV30,few
CASSMGLAGVPGELFF,TGTGCCAGTAGTATGGGCCTAGCGGGAGTCCCCGGGGAGCTGTTTTTT,TRBD2,TRBJ2-2,TRBV19,-
CASSLGLAGYTGELFF,TGTGCCAGCAGCTTAGGACTAGCGGGGTACACCGGGGAGCTGTTTTTT,TRBD2,TRBJ2-2,TRBV13,-
CAISPQGGTEAFF,TGTGCCATCAGTCCCCAGGGAGGCACTGAAGCTTTCTTT,-,TRBJ1-1,TRBV10-3,few
CASSLQANYGYTF,TGTGCCAGCAGTTTACAGGCCAACTATGGCTACACCTTC,-,TRBJ1-2,TRBV27,-
CASNLAGHSNQPQHF,TGTGCCAGCAACCTGGCAGGCCATAGCAATCAGCCCCAGCATTTT,-,TRBJ1-5,TRBV5-6,-
CASSPRGLAGANEQFF,TGTGCCAGCAGCCCCCGGGGGCTAGCGGGAGCCAATGAGCAGTTCTTC,TRBD2,TRBJ2-1,TRBV11-2,few
CASRQPDYNEQFF,TGCGCCAGCCGTCAGCCAGATTACAATGAGCAGTTCTTC,-,TRBJ2-1,TRBV10-1,once
CASRGTFNSYEQYF,TGTGCCAGCAGGGGGACTTTTAACTCCTACGAGCAGTACTTC,-,TRBJ2-7,TRBV27,-
CASSPWTSGTDTQYF,TGTGCCAGCAGCCCGTGGACTAGCGGCACAGATACGCAGTATTTT,TRBD2,TRBJ2-3,TRBV7-9,-
CASSPWTSGPYEQYF,TGTGCCAGCAGCCCCTGGACTAGCGGTCCCTACGAGCAGTACTTC,TRBD2,TRBJ2-7,TRBV9,-
CASSISRRLVSTDTQYF,TGTGCCAGTAGTATTAGTCGCCGACTAGTCAGCACAGATACGCAGTATTTT,-,TRBJ2-3,TRBV19,-
CASSDLAGGLREELFF,TGCGCCAGCAGTGATCTCGCAGGGGGCCTCCGGGAGGAGCTGTTTTTT,TRBD1,TRBJ2-2,TRBV10-2,-
CASSPLFGNEKLFF,TGTGCCAGCAGTCCCCTCTTCGGGAATGAAAAACTGTTTTTT,-,TRBJ1-4,TRBV6-5,few
CATSRDSNGYTF,TGTGCCACCAGCAGAGATAGTAATGGCTACACCTTC,-,TRBJ1-2,TRBV15,-
CASSLVIGTNEKLFF,TGCGCCAGCAGCTTGGTGATTGGGACTAATGAAAAACTGTTTTTT,-,TRBJ1-4,TRBV5-1,-
CAISSGFRETEAFF,TGTGCCATCAGTTCGGGGTTCCGGGAAACTGAAGCTTTCTTT,-,TRBJ1-1,TRBV10-3,-
CASSQAAGGPYEQYF,TGCGCCAGCAGCCAAGCAGCGGGAGGGCCCTACGAGCAGTACTTC,TRBD2,TRBJ2-7,TRBV4-3,-
CASSIIRSPLLTTSLSLHF,TGTGCCAGTAGTATCATTAGATCCCCACTATTGACGACCAGTTTATCCCTCCACTTT,-,TRBJ1-6,TRBV19,-
CASSIGTGGFGPQHF,TGTGCCAGCAGCATCGGGACAGGGGGCTTTGGCCCCCAGCATTTT,TRBD1,TRBJ1-5,TRBV9,-
CASSIAGLVTYEQYF,TGCGCCAGCAGCATCGCGGGACTAGTCACCTACGAGCAGTACTTC,TRBD2,TRBJ2-7,TRBV5-1,-
CASSDGLGEGPGQSQHF,TGTGCCAGCAGTGATGGGTTGGGGGAGGGACCGGGACAATCCCAGCATTTT,-,TRBJ1-5,TRBV6-1,-
CAWGEETQYF,TGTGCCTGGGGGGAAGAGACCCAGTACTTC,-,TRBJ2-5,TRBV30,-
CASSRWGGKDTEAFF,TGTGCCAGCAGCCGTTGGGGGGGAAAGGACACTGAAGCTTTCTTT,-,TRBJ1-1,TRBV7-9,-
CASSQVPDSPLDEQYF,TGTGCCAGCAGCCAAGTACCGGACTCGCCTTTGGACGAGCAGTACTTC,-,TRBJ2-7,TRBV4-2,few
CASSLAGQGPEAFF,TGTGCCAGCAGCTTGGCCGGACAGGGACCTGAAGCTTTCTTT,TRBD1,TRBJ1-1,TRBV5-4,-
CASNTGPNTEAFF,TGTGCCAGCAACACTGGCCCGAACACTGAAGCTTTCTTT,-,TRBJ1-1,TRBV2,-
CASSLGAADYEQYF,TGCGCCAGCAGCCTGGGGGCCGCAGACTACGAGCAGTACTTC,-,TRBJ2-7,TRBV5-1,-
CASSLGGRYTEAFF,TGTGCCAGCAGTTTGGGCGGAAGATACACTGAAGCTTTCTTT,-,TRBJ1-1,TRBV27,-
CATSWGFSGNTIYF,TGTGCCACCTCTTGGGGATTCTCTGGAAACACCATATATTTT,-,TRBJ1-3,TRBV19,-
CATSRSYEVSGANVLTF,TGTGCCACCAGCAGGTCTTATGAGGTCTCTGGGGCCAACGTCCTGACTTTC,-,TRBJ2-6,TRBV15,once
CASSVGLGAGVFGEQYF,TGTGCCAGCAGCGTAGGGCTGGGGGCAGGGGTTTTCGGGGAGCAGTACTTC,-,TRBJ2-7,TRBV9,once
CASSLEDRGPGYTF,TGTGCCAGCAGCTTGGAGGACAGGGGGCCTGGCTACACCTTC,TRBD1,TRBJ1-2,TRBV5-6,-
CSVGDGNQPQHF,TGCAGCGTCGGGGACGGGAATCAGCCCCAGCATTTT,-,TRBJ1-5,TRBV29-1,few
CAISESSKGQGSSNQPQHF,TGTGCCATCAGTGAGTCAAGCAAAGGACAGGGGAGTAGCAATCAGCCCCAGCATTTT,TRBD1,TRBJ1-5,TRBV10-3,-
CASSELAGVPDTQYF,TGCGCCAGCAGCGAACTAGCGGGGGTCCCAGATACGCAGTATTTT,TRBD2,TRBJ2-3,TRBV10-1,-
CASSLATGGNFGYTF,TGTGCCAGCAGTTTAGCCACAGGGGGAAACTTTGGCTACACCTTC,TRBD1,TRBJ1-2,TRBV27,-
CASSGGGLAGSQETQYF,TGTGCCAGTAGCGGGGGGGGGCTAGCGGGTAGCCAAGAGACCCAGTACTTC,TRBD2,TRBJ2-5,TRBV19,-
CASSSSGRLNYEQYF,TGTGCCAGCAGCTCCTCGGGACGCCTGAACTACGAGCAGTACTTC,-,TRBJ2-7,TRBV5-4,once
CASSTGGGQPQHF,TGTGCCAGCAGCACCGGGGGGGGTCAGCCCCAGCATTTT,-,TRBJ1-5,TRBV6-5,-
CSVEGPVRSSYNEQFF,TGCAGCGTTGAAGGCCCAGTAAGAAGCTCCTACAATGAGCAGTTCTTC,-,TRBJ2-1,TRBV29-1,-
CASSVGSVYGYTF,TGTGCCAGCAGCGTGGGGTCTGTCTATGGCTACACCTTC,-,TRBJ1-2,TRBV9,-
CASSIIAGGQPQHF,TGTGCCAGTAGTATAATTGCAGGGGGTCAGCCCCAGCATTTT,TRBD1,TRBJ1-5,TRBV19,-
CASSVVGQGEQYF,TGTGCCAGCAGCGTAGTTGGGCAAGGAGAGCAGTACTTC,-,TRBJ2-7,TRBV9,-